This TCR beta chain was sequenced for a study of blood T cell repertoires in COVID-19. Turning to the study itself: The United States, Italy and Spain supplied acute and convalescent COVID-19 samples. PBMCs, B-cell-depleted T cells, or T cells provided the cDNA or gDNA that made up the material.

V lost 6 bases, J lost 2 bases, and 13 bases lay in between. The CDR3 totals 14 residues. The V gene's germline CDR1 is MNHEY and CDR2 SVGAGI. Per the original methods: Amplification of reference gene primers was used by the study to estimate nucleated cell counts. Assay: immunoSEQ multiplex PCR; the TCRdb copy retains only in-frame clones and omits some. For V, J and clone size, that table is used; D and trimming come from the DNA. The table records 85,000 to 120,000 clones, about 90% of them present only once. Seattle's enrolled individuals joined amid active infection and were then monitored longitudinally.

The sample was peripheral blood. This rearrangement joins TRBV6-5 to TRBJ1-1; D is uncertain. The TCR originated in a woman aged 45 to 65 with COVID-19, enrolled during active disease. CDR3 residues: CASRREGLNTEAFF. As DNA, the CDR3 is TGTGCCAGCAGAAGGGAGGGATTAAACACTGAAGCTTTCTTT.